This T cell receptor beta chain was identified during a study of a mutant IDH1 vaccine in newly diagnosed glioma. Here immunoSEQ multiplex PCR was the method, and the copy in TCRdb shows in-frame clones only, minus some. The sample contains more than 50,000 clones, around 60% of which appear only once. Specified time point: week 47, end of study. A single vaccine dose contained 300 ug of mutant IDH1 20-mer peptide, and topical imiquimod was used with it. On this clone itself: The antigen is not known.

The V end lost 6 bases, the J end lost 1 base, and 11 bases lay between the germline ends. The CDR3 covers 14 residues. Germline CDR1 is MRHNA and CDR2 is SNTAGT. The receptor comes from a man aged 35-49 years with glioma. Some clones in this sample may be carry-over from other donors' samples. The rearrangement links TRBV6-4 to TRBJ2-3; possibly TRBD1 or TRBD2 for D (6 bases each). Specimen: peripheral blood mononuclear cells (PBMCs), collected from a glioma patient whose treatment included an IDH1 peptide vaccine. This CDR3 reads CASSEGGRTDTQYF. The CDR3 nucleotides read TGTGCCAGCAGCGAGGGGGGACGCACAGATACGCAGTATTTT.